The 18 T cell receptor beta chains reported below all come from one sample, sequenced in a study of cytomegalovirus exposure and HLA in healthy donors. PCR amplification relied on 60 Vbeta primers (plus 13 Jbeta primers). Sequencing used immunoSEQ multiplex PCR; TCRdb keeps in-frame clones, though not all of them. The sample has under 200,000 clones, over 60% seen once. Sequencing was performed on PBMCs. These receptors originate from a woman aged 25-40 years in good health and CMV-seronegative.

The chain joins TRBV18 to TRBJ2-6; unclear D gene. CDR1 is KGHSH, CDR2 LQKENI, per germline. This CDR3 is 16 amino acids long. Trimming removed 6 bases from V and 0 bases from J, with 12 bases in between. The DNA of the CDR3 is TGTGCCAGCTCCCCCAGTCGAAGCTCTGGGGCCAACGTCCTGACTTTC. Amino acids: CASSPSRSSGANVLTF. Based on the CDR3 plus reference TRBV18 and TRBJ2-6, the full variable domain is NAGVMQNPRHLVRRRGQEARLRCSPMKGHSHVYWYRQLPEEGLKFMVYLQKENIIDESGMPKERFSAEFPKEGPSILRIQQVVRGDSAAYFCASSPSRSSGANVLTFGAGSRLTVL.

The chain uses TRBV28 and TRBJ1-6; weak D call: TRBD1 (5 bases). The germline gives CDR1 MDHEN, CDR2 SYDVKM. Deletions cut 6 bases from V and 4 bases from J, with 10 bases between. The CDR3 is 14 residues long. The CDR3 DNA sequence: TGTGCCAGCAGACGACAGACGTATAATTCACCCCTCCACTTT. Residues: CASRRQTYNSPLHF.

V is TRBV27 and J is TRBJ2-4; possibly TRBD1 for D (5 bases). CDR1 and CDR2 from the germline V gene are MNHEY and SMNVEV (reference sequence). The CDR3 is 14 amino acids. Trimming pared 5 bases from V and 3 bases from J, leaving 11 bases between. Here the CDR3 DNA reads TGTGCCAGCAGTGATAGGCAGGGCAAAAACATTCAGTACTTC. Amino acids: CASSDRQGKNIQYF.

The chain carries TRBV5-6 and TRBJ2-2; 8 bases are shared with TRBD2. The CDR3 totals 15 residues. Germline lookup yields CDR1 SGHDT and CDR2 YYEEEE. The J segment lost 5 bases and the V segment lost 2 bases, leaving 5 bases of the junction unmatched. The CDR3 is CASSLGGGRTGELFF. Here the CDR3 DNA reads TGTGCCAGCAGCTTAGGCGGGGGGCGAACCGGGGAGCTGTTTTTT. The full variable domain, completed using reference TRBV5-6 and TRBJ2-2, is DAGVTQSPTHLIKTRGQQVTLRCSPKSGHDTVSWYQQALGQGPQFIFQYYEEEERQRGNFPDRFSGHQFPNYSSELNVNALLLGDSALYLCASSLGGGRTGELFFGEGSRLTVL.

The chain couples TRBV5-6 to TRBJ2-7; D may be TRBD2 (6 bases). CDR1 is SGHDT and CDR2 is YYEEEE in the germline V gene. Trimming pared 0 bases from V and 6 bases from J, leaving 7 bases between. This CDR3 is built from 12 residues. This CDR3 is CASSLVEGEQYF. The DNA of the CDR3 is TGTGCCAGCAGCTTGGTGGAGGGCGAGCAGTACTTC.

V usage is TRBV2 and J usage is TRBJ1-4; 8 nucleotides agree with TRBD1. Looked up from germline, CDR1 is SNHLY and CDR2 is FYNNEI. Germline trimming cut 6 bases from V and 8 bases from J; bases unmatched to any gene: 8. The CDR3 totals 14 residues. The CDR3 DNA reads TGTGCCAGCAGGGCTGACAGGGGAGGCGAAAAACTGTTTTTT. As protein: CASRADRGGEKLFF.

The V gene is TRBV15, the J gene TRBJ1-5; D remains unclear. Trimming pared 3 bases from V and 4 bases from J, leaving 7 bases between. CDR1 is LNHNV and CDR2 is YYDKDF in the germline V gene (reference sequence). The CDR3 length is 13 residues. CDR3 amino acids: CATSSGRNQPQHF. DNA of the CDR3: TGTGCCACCAGCAGTGGTCGGAATCAGCCCCAGCATTTT.

V usage is TRBV4-1 and J usage is TRBJ1-4; 9 bases match TRBD1. Trimming at V came to 3 bases and at J to 8 bases, leaving 10 bases not matched to a gene. This CDR3 contains 16 residues. CDR1 MGHRA and CDR2 YSYEKL come from the germline V gene. CDR3 sequence: CASSHPNRGLDEKLFF. Here the CDR3 DNA reads TGCGCCAGCAGCCATCCTAACAGGGGGCTAGACGAAAAACTGTTTTTT.

The sample holds a few counts of this clone. The chain recombines TRBV5-4 with TRBJ2-5, with TRBD1 matching 8 bases. CDR3 length: 14 amino acids. Germline V gene data show CDR1 as SGHNT and CDR2 as YYREEE (reference sequence). J was trimmed by 3 bases and V by 3 bases; bases with no gene match: 4. CDR3 amino acids: CASSSQGVEETQYF. CDR3 nucleotide sequence: TGTGCCAGCAGCTCACAGGGGGTAGAAGAGACCCAGTACTTC. The full variable domain, rest sourced from reference TRBV5-4 and TRBJ2-5, is ETGVTQSPTHLIKTRGQQVTLRCSSQSGHNTVSWYQQALGQGPQFIFQYYREEENGRGNFPPRFSGLQFPNYSSELNVNALELDDSALYLCASSSQGVEETQYFGPGTRLLVL.

This chain joins TRBV29-1 and TRBJ2-5; D perhaps matches TRBD2 (5 bases). The closer fit of TRBJ2-7 to the DNA end suggests the J call may be wrong. Germline assignment: CDR1 SQVTM and CDR2 ANQGSEA. This CDR3 is 11 amino acids long. CDR3 DNA sequence: TGCAGCGCCGAGGGTAGTTACGAGCAGTACTTC. The encoded protein is CSAEGSYEQYF.

The CDR3: CASSWGTVANYGYTF. In DNA, the CDR3 is TGTGCCAGCAGTTGGGGGACAGTCGCTAACTATGGCTACACCTTC. The chain is built from TRBV28 and TRBJ1-2; 7 nucleotides align to TRBD1. This CDR3 contains 15 residues. The germline gives CDR1 MDHEN, CDR2 SYDVKM. The J segment lost 0 bases and the V segment lost 4 bases, leaving 5 bases of the junction unmatched.

There are a few counts of this clone. V is TRBV11-2 and J is TRBJ2-1, with TRBD2 matching over 13 bases. Per the germline V gene, CDR1 is SGHAT and CDR2 is FQNNGV. After removal of 5 bases from V and 7 bases from J, the junction contained 14 bases not matched to a gene. The CDR3 length is 18 residues. CDR3 in DNA: TGTGCCAGCAGCCACTTATGGTTGACTAGCGGGAGGAAAAATGAGCAGTTCTTC. It is translated as CASSHLWLTSGRKNEQFF.

The chain uses TRBV10-3 and TRBJ2-7; D perhaps matches TRBD1 (6 bases). In germline, CDR1 is ENHRY, CDR2 SYGVKD. The CDR3 has 17 residues. The V gene lost 8 bases and the J gene lost 0 bases, with 23 bases spanning the gap. CDR3 in DNA: TGTGCCATCGGTTCCGGGACAAGGGTCTTTGCCTCCTACGAGCAGTACTTC. Residues: CAIGSGTRVFASYEQYF.

The rearrangement joins TRBV28 to TRBJ2-7; 9 nucleotides line up with TRBD1. Germline CDR1 and CDR2: MDHEN and SYDVKM. V lost 2 bases to trimming and J lost 2 bases; unmatched junction nucleotides: 4. CDR3 length: 15 residues. CDR3 in DNA: TGTGCCAGCAGTTTAACACAGGGGGCGGCCTACGAGCAGTACTTC. Its protein is CASSLTQGAAYEQYF. Filled out from reference TRBV28 and TRBJ2-7, the complete variable domain reads DVKVTQSSRYLVKRTGEKVFLECVQDMDHENMFWYRQDPGLGLRLIYFSYDVKMKEKGDIPEGYSVSREKKERFSLILESASTNQTSMYLCASSLTQGAAYEQYFGPGTRLTVT.

This chain connects TRBV6-1 to TRBJ1-1; a weak D match, TRBD1 (5 bases). The CDR3 contains 13 residues. Germline CDR1 MNHNS, CDR2 SASEGT. Trimming stripped 2 bases from V and 5 bases from J, with 9 bases between. CDR3 DNA: TGTGCCAGCAGTGAATCAGGGCGGACTGAAGCTTTCTTT. Translation gives CASSESGRTEAFF.

The CDR3 loop is CASSMGSSGTNEQFF. DNA for the CDR3: TGTGCCAGTAGTATGGGGTCTAGCGGGACCAATGAGCAGTTCTTC. V and J are TRBV19 and TRBJ2-1, with 9 bases aligning to TRBD2. Germline assignment: CDR1 LNHDA and CDR2 SQIVND (reference sequence). The CDR3 is 15 amino acids. The V segment lost 3 bases and the J segment 6 bases; nucleotides outside the gene matches: 6.

The gene calls are TRBV7-9 and TRBJ2-5, with 11 bases fitting TRBD1. This CDR3 is built from 15 residues. V trimming: 5 bases; J trimming: 4 bases; junction bases outside the gene matches: 6. The germline V gene has CDR1 SEHNR and CDR2 FQNEAQ (reference sequence). CDR3 sequence (DNA): TGTGCCAGCAGCGAGGGGACAGGGGGTTTAGAGACCCAGTACTTC. This sequence encodes CASSEGTGGLETQYF.

The J gene is TRBJ2-2, the V gene TRBV5-4, with a tentative D call TRBD1 (6 bases). In germline, CDR1 is SGHNT, CDR2 YYREEE (reference sequence). CDR3 size: 15 residues. The V gene lost 0 bases and the J gene lost 6 bases, with 12 bases spanning the gap. CDR3 nucleotide sequence: TGTGCCAGCAGCTTGGAGTTAGAGGGGGCCGGGGAGCTGTTTTTT. Translation: CASSLELEGAGELFF.